This passage covers 13 T cell receptor beta chains from one sample sequenced in a study of OX40 agonist ivuxolimab in advanced cancers. Assay: immunoSEQ multiplex PCR; the TCRdb copy retains only in-frame clones and omits some. The profile shows 45,000 to 55,000 clones, approximately 84% of them singletons. The specimen comprised CD4+ or CD8+ T cells sorted from blood, sampled in a trial of the OX40 agonist ivuxolimab. The receptors were sampled from an adult with an advanced solid tumor such as melanoma, head and neck, liver or kidney cancer.

This sequence joins TRBV9 and TRBJ2-3; D might be TRBD1 or TRBD2, each matching 5 bases. This CDR3 has 16 residues. V lost 2 bases and J 7 bases, leaving 20 bases between the germline ends. Per the germline V gene, CDR1 is SGDLS and CDR2 is YYNGEE. As DNA, the CDR3 is TGTGCCAGCAGCGTCGACACCTCGGGACGCCGGCATACGCAGTATTTT. Its translation: CASSVDTSGRRHTQYF.

This chain joins TRBV7-9 and TRBJ2-3, with D unresolved. CDR1 SEHNR and CDR2 FQNEAQ come from the germline V gene (reference sequence). The CDR3 runs 12 residues. V dropped 1 base and J dropped 2 bases, with 1 base sitting between them. The CDR3 loop is CASSLDTDTQYF. The DNA for the CDR3 is TGTGCCAGCAGCTTAGACACAGATACGCAGTATTTT. The variable domain in full, completed from reference TRBV7-9 and TRBJ2-3, reads DTGVSQNPRHKITKRGQNVTFRCDPISEHNRLYWYRQTLGQGPEFLTYFQNEAQLEKSRLLSDRFSAERPKGSFSTLEIQRTEQGDSAMYLCASSLDTDTQYFGPGTRLTVL.

The chain joins TRBV28 to TRBJ1-1; no definite D call. The germline V gene encodes CDR1 MDHEN and CDR2 SYDVKM. The CDR3 is 11 amino acids. The V and J ends lost 6 bases and 6 bases respectively, with 8 bases between them. The CDR3 nucleotides read TGTGCCAGCAGGGGAAGGCCTGAAGCTTTCTTT. It encodes CASRGRPEAFF. The full variable domain, its missing parts supplied by reference TRBV28 and TRBJ1-1, is DVKVTQSSRYLVKRTGEKVFLECVQDMDHENMFWYRQDPGLGLRLIYFSYDVKMKEKGDIPEGYSVSREKKERFSLILESASTNQTSMYLCASRGRPEAFFGQGTRLTVV.

The chain links TRBV7-8 to TRBJ1-2; 8 nucleotides agree with TRBD1. CDR1 and CDR2 from the germline V gene are SGHVS and FQNEAQ. The CDR3 extends over 15 amino acids. The V and J ends lost 5 bases and 5 bases, in that order; junction bases with no gene match: 10. CDR3 residues: CASSLETGVGYGYTF. CDR3 nucleotide sequence: TGTGCCAGCAGCCTTGAGACAGGGGTCGGTTATGGCTACACCTTC.

This chain links TRBV5-1 with TRBJ1-3, with TRBD1 identical over 7 bases. The DNA end is more similar to TRBJ2-2, so the J call may be wrong. CDR3 length equals 14 residues. Germline CDR1 and CDR2: SGHRS and YFSETQ. DNA for the CDR3: TGCGCCAGCAGCGATCGACAGGGTGGTGGGGAGCTGTTTTTT. Translation: CASSDRQGGGELFF.

This chain links TRBV5-1 with TRBJ2-1, with TRBD2 matching over 11 bases. CDR3 length equals 17 residues. Germline trimming cut 0 bases from V and 1 base from J; bases unmatched to any gene: 3. CDR1 is SGHRS, CDR2 YFSETQ, per germline. CDR3 in DNA: TGCGCCAGCAGCTTGGTGGCTAGCGGGGGGTCCTACAATGAGCAGTTCTTC. Translated: CASSLVASGGSYNEQFF. The full variable domain, rest sourced from reference TRBV5-1 and TRBJ2-1, is KAGVTQTPRYLIKTRGQQVTLSCSPISGHRSVSWYQQTPGQGLQFLFEYFSETQRNKGNFPGRFSGRQFSNSRSEMNVSTLELGDSALYLCASSLVASGGSYNEQFFGPGTRLTVL.

The V call is TRBV12-2, the J call TRBJ2-7; no DNA check was done on the table's D call, TRBD1. TRBV12-2 is noted as a pseudogene. This CDR3 is 15 amino acids long. The CDR3, as DNA: TGTGCAGCCCCTCTTTCGGAACAGTCGACCTACGAGCAGTACTTC. Amino acids: CAAPLSEQSTYEQYF.

This clone is a singleton in its sample. CDR3: CASSPQIRDIQYF. The CDR3 coding sequence is TGTGCCAGCAGCCCACAAATTCGGGACATTCAGTACTTC. The chain recombines TRBV14 with TRBJ2-4; no clear D gene. Per germline, CDR1 SGHDN and CDR2 FVKESK. V was pared by 4 bases and J by 8 bases, with 12 bases between. CDR3 length: 13 amino acids.

In its sample, this clone was seen once. This chain connects TRBV7-2 to TRBJ1-2; D is ambiguous. Germline V gene sequence: CDR1 SGHTA, CDR2 FQGNSA. CDR3 length equals 13 residues. The V gene lost 1 base and the J gene lost 8 bases, with 11 bases spanning the gap. As DNA, the CDR3 is TGTGCCAGCAGCTTAGGAGGGTACGGCGGCTACACCTTC. It specifies CASSLGGYGGYTF.

The chain carries TRBV15 and TRBJ2-7; the match to TRBD2 covers 14 bases. Germline V gene lookup returns CDR1 LNHNV and CDR2 YYDKDF (reference sequence). The CDR3 consists of 14 residues. Germline trimming cut 8 bases from V and 4 bases from J; bases unmatched to any gene: 4. CDR3 nucleotide sequence: TGTGCCACCCGGACTAGCGGGGGGAATTACGAGCAGTACTTC. Amino acid sequence: CATRTSGGNYEQYF.

This chain joins TRBV5-6 and TRBJ2-7; no firm D call. This CDR3 is 12 amino acids long. The germline V gene encodes CDR1 SGHDT and CDR2 YYEEEE. Trimming shortened V by 2 bases and J by 4 bases, and 7 bases separated the two germline ends. The CDR3 protein is CASSFQTYEQYF. For the CDR3, the DNA is TGTGCCAGCAGCTTTCAGACTTACGAGCAGTACTTC.

The chain is built from TRBV4-3 and TRBJ2-6, with unresolved D. The germline CDR1 and CDR2 sequences are LGHNA and YSLEER. The CDR3 contains 14 residues. The V end was cut by 4 bases, the J end by 5 bases, with 9 bases between. The CDR3 reads CASSPQLRANVLTF. The CDR3 DNA follows: TGCGCCAGCAGCCCACAATTGAGGGCCAACGTCCTGACTTTC.

The chain links TRBV28 to TRBJ1-1; the match to TRBD1 covers 8 bases. Per germline, CDR1 MDHEN and CDR2 SYDVKM. The CDR3 contains 14 residues. With 4 bases clipped from V and 4 bases from J, the junction kept 5 bases outside the gene matches. The CDR3 region has the DNA TGTGCCAGCAGTTCCCCCGGACAGGGCACTGAAGCTTTCTTT. Residues: CASSSPGQGTEAFF.